This T cell receptor beta chain was sequenced in a study of CD8 T cells in Susac syndrome. This CDR3 has 15 residues. Germline assignment: CDR1 SGDLS and CDR2 YYNGEE. V lost 5 bases and J lost 3, with 16 bases in between. TEMRA cells were FACS-enriched, and CD8+ and CD4+ T cells were isolated negatively. RNA was extracted with the RNeasy kit, and a quantity of about 0.45 to 1 ug was reverse transcribed using random hexamers. A single record per CDR3 protein comes from TCRdb applying MiXCR to the immunoSEQ multiplex PCR reads. Of about 89,000 distinct CDR3 sequences in the sample, over 85% were seen once.

V and J are TRBV9 and TRBJ2-3; TRBD2 might be the D (6 bases). This clonotype originated in a human donor in good health. The sample consisted of CD8+ T cells from PBMCs. CDR3 residues: CASSVGGASTDTQYF. CDR3 sequence (DNA): TGTGCCAGCAGTGTTGGCGGGGCGAGTACAGATACGCAGTATTTT.